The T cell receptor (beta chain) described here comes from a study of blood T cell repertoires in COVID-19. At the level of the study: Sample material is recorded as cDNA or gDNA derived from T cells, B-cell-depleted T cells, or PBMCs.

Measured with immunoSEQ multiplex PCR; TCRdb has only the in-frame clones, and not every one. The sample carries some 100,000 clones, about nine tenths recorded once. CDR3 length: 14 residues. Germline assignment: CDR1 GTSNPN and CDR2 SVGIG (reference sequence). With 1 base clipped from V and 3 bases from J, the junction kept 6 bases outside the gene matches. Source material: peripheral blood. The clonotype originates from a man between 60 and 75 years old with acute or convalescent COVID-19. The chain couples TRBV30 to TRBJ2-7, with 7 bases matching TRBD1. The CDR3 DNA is TGTGCCTGGAGTGGTCCGGCAGGGGGCTACGAGCAGTACGTC. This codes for CAWSGPAGGYEQYV.